Following are 13 T cell receptor beta chains from one sample sequenced in a study of CD8+ T cells in alopecia areata. Isolated RNA was reverse transcribed into cDNA used as the sequencing template. Some clones are missing from TCRdb's copy, which holds only in-frame ones; the method was immunoSEQ multiplex PCR. The sample has 100,000 to 150,000 clones; about 50% are singletons. Sequencing was done on a sample of NKG2D-low CD8+ T cells sorted from blood. These receptors all stem from a human donor with alopecia areata.

This rearrangement joins TRBV4-1 to TRBJ1-2, with 8 positions matching TRBD1. The CDR3 contains 15 residues. The germline gives CDR1 MGHRA, CDR2 YSYEKL. V shed 0 bases and J 3 bases; nucleotides not matched to a gene: 3. CDR3 residues: CASSQDGQGYYGYTF. For the CDR3, the DNA is TGCGCCAGCAGCCAAGATGGACAGGGTTACTATGGCTACACCTTC.

The chain recombines TRBV29-1 with TRBJ2-1, with TRBD1 matching 7 bases. The junction had 10 bases not matched to a gene; V was cut back by 8 bases and J by 6 bases. Germline values: CDR1 SQVTM, CDR2 ANQGSEA. This CDR3 has 13 amino acids. CDR3 coding DNA: TGCAGCACCTTTTGGGACAGTCCCAATGAGCAGTTCTTC. Amino acid sequence: CSTFWDSPNEQFF.

Remarks on this clone: The same CDR3 can be traced to other DNA sequences in this sample. V is TRBV5-1 and J is TRBJ2-7; D gene unclear. The ends were cut back, 0 bases at V and 4 bases at J, with 2 bases in the middle. The length of the CDR3 is 11 residues. CDR1 and CDR2 (germline): SGHRS, YFSETQ. The CDR3 loop reads CASSLGYEQYF. CDR3 in DNA: TGCGCCAGCAGCTTGGGGTACGAGCAGTACTTC.

This chain connects TRBV28 to TRBJ2-3, with 9 bases fitting TRBD2. Germline V gene sequence: CDR1 MDHEN, CDR2 SYDVKM. The length of the CDR3 is 11 residues. Trimming at V came to 11 bases and at J to 9 bases, leaving 6 bases not matched to a gene. Written as DNA, the CDR3 is TGTGCCGGAGATAGCGGGGGAACGCAGTATTTT. It specifies CAGDSGGTQYF.

J is TRBJ1-1 and V is TRBV5-1; unclear D gene. V lost 8 bases, J lost 4 bases, and 9 bases lay in between. In germline, CDR1 is SGHRS, CDR2 YFSETQ. This CDR3 has 11 amino acids. Written as DNA, the CDR3 is TGCGCCAGTAGTTATGGCACTGAAGCTTTCTTT. Residues: CASSYGTEAFF.

The chain links TRBV6-6 to TRBJ2-5; unclear D gene. Trimming cost V 0 bases and J 2 bases, with 7 bases left between them. The length of the CDR3 is 14 residues. Germline assignment: CDR1 MNHNY and CDR2 SVGAGI (reference sequence). This CDR3 reads CASSYSGEQETQYF. In DNA, the CDR3 is TGTGCCAGCAGTTACTCGGGCGAGCAAGAGACCCAGTACTTC.

This clone was counted a few times. The gene calls are TRBV29-1 and TRBJ2-1, with 8 nucleotides matching TRBD2. The CDR3 runs 13 residues. The germline CDR1 and CDR2 sequences are SQVTM and ANQGSEA. The trim removed 7 bases at V and 3 bases at J, leaving 5 bases unmatched. Here the CDR3 reads CSGYGTSYNEQFF. Here the CDR3 DNA reads TGCAGCGGGTACGGGACTAGCTACAATGAGCAGTTCTTC.

This clone was counted a few times. CDR3: CSVEDPGQGGYNEQFF. The CDR3 DNA reads as TGCAGCGTTGAAGACCCTGGACAGGGGGGCTACAATGAGCAGTTCTTC. The V call is TRBV29-1, the J call TRBJ2-1; the match to TRBD1 covers 10 bases. Germline assignment: CDR1 SQVTM and CDR2 ANQGSEA. This CDR3 is built from 16 residues. With V trimmed by 0 bases and J by 3 bases, 5 bases remained unmatched.

Only a few counts were recorded for this clone. The CDR3 region has the DNA TGCAGCGTTGTTAACGCCGAGAGCTCCTACAATGAGCAGTTCTTC. It translates to CSVVNAESSYNEQFF. The V and J genes are TRBV29-1 and TRBJ2-1, with no clear D. Germline assignment: CDR1 SQVTM and CDR2 ANQGSEA. There are 15 residues in the CDR3. V lost 4 bases, J lost 0 bases, and 13 bases lay in between.

The rearrangement links TRBV6-5 to TRBJ2-3; 10 bases fit TRBD2. With V trimmed by 2 bases and J by 1 base, 0 bases remained unmatched. Germline V gene lookup returns CDR1 MNHEY and CDR2 SVGAGI. This CDR3 spans 15 amino acids. CDR3: CASSYGTSGTDTQYF. DNA of the CDR3: TGTGCCAGCAGTTACGGGACTAGCGGCACAGATACGCAGTATTTT.

This clone was seen once. The DNA is omitted, as the CDR3 cannot be located on it reliably, and the CDR3 follows TCRdb's listing. This CDR3 is CASSLTFGANSPLHF. The rearrangement uses TRBV5-1 and TRBJ1-6. The CDR3 adds up to 15 amino acids, both ends counted. CDR1 is SGHRS and CDR2 is YFSETQ in the germline V gene.

This clone was seen more than once but under ten times. V is TRBV15 and J is TRBJ2-5, with TRBD2 as a possible D gene (7 bases). The CDR3 sequence is 15 residues long. V lost 1 base to trimming and J lost 5 bases, with 14 bases between them. Germline CDR1 and CDR2: LNHNV and YYDKDF (reference sequence). As DNA, the CDR3 is TGTGCCACCAGCAGAGGAGGGGGGGACCTGGAGACCCAGTACTTC. It encodes CATSRGGGDLETQYF. The variable domain in full, completed from reference TRBV15 and TRBJ2-5, reads DAMVIQNPRYQVTQFGKPVTLSCSQTLNHNVMYWYQQKSSQAPKLLFHYYDKDFNNEADTPDNFQSRRPNTSFCFLDIRSPGLGDTAMYLCATSRGGGDLETQYFGPGTRLLVL.

For the CDR3, the DNA is TGTGCCAGCAGGCTGGAGTCCGAGACCCAGTACTTC. Translating it yields CASRLESETQYF. J is TRBJ2-5 and V is TRBV11-2; D remains unclear. The CDR3 covers 12 residues. The V end was cut by 6 bases, the J end by 5 bases, with 10 bases between. From germline, CDR1 is SGHAT and CDR2 FQNNGV.